These 12 T cell receptor beta chains came from one sample sequenced in a study of T cell repertoires in cytomegalovirus infection. In TCRdb, the reads were re-called with MiXCR into one record per CDR3 protein. The table shows about 78,000 distinct CDR3 sequences, with approximately 39% occurring only once. For these receptors, no antigen is known. The material sequenced was CD8+ T cells from cultured PBMCs, taken from culture after CMV antigen stimulation. These receptors were collected from a human donor in good health (CMV status not recorded). Some clones in this sample may be carry-over from other donors' samples.

The chain couples TRBV11-2 to TRBJ2-7, with TRBD2 matching 8 bases. Losses at the gene ends were 6 bases for V and 0 bases for J; bases not matched to a gene: 4. The germline V gene encodes CDR1 SGHAT and CDR2 FQNNGV. The CDR3 is 14 amino acids. In DNA form, the CDR3 reads TGTGCCAGCAGGGACGGGACTAGCTCCTACGAGCAGTACTTC. Protein: CASRDGTSSYEQYF.

In this sample, this clonotype turned up many times. The chain combines TRBV7-4 with TRBJ2-4; D unresolved. The CDR3 covers 15 residues. V was trimmed by 5 bases and J by 0 bases, leaving 11 bases between them. The V gene's germline CDR1 is SGHVT and CDR2 SQSDAQ. Written as DNA, the CDR3 is TGTGCCAGCAGCCCCCACGGATTAGCCAAAAACATTCAGTACTTC. This codes for CASSPHGLAKNIQYF. Complete variable domain (other parts from reference TRBV7-4 and TRBJ2-4): GAGVSQSPRYKVAKRGRDVALRCDSISGHVTLYWYRQTLGQGSEVLTYSQSDAQRDKSGRPSGRFSAERPERSVSTLKIQRTEQGDSAVYLCASSPHGLAKNIQYFGAGTRLSVL.

The chain links TRBV5-6 to TRBJ1-1; TRBD1 is a possible D gene (6 bases). This CDR3 comprises 14 residues. Germline V gene data show CDR1 as SGHDT and CDR2 as YYEEEE. Trimming stripped 3 bases from V and 0 bases from J, with 9 bases between. The CDR3 region has the DNA TGTGCCAGCAGCTGGGGACAATTGAACACTGAAGCTTTCTTT. The encoded protein is CASSWGQLNTEAFF. Using reference TRBV5-6 and TRBJ1-1 for the parts outside the CDR3, the full variable domain is DAGVTQSPTHLIKTRGQQVTLRCSPKSGHDTVSWYQQALGQGPQFIFQYYEEEERQRGNFPDRFSGHQFPNYSSELNVNALLLGDSALYLCASSWGQLNTEAFFGQGTRLTVV.

This clonotype turned up a few times. The V gene is TRBV7-6, the J gene TRBJ2-7; 8 bases fit TRBD1. Germline assignment: CDR1 SGHVS and CDR2 FNYEAQ. CDR3 size: 15 residues. With 2 bases clipped from V and 6 bases from J, the junction kept 9 bases outside the gene matches. In DNA form, the CDR3 reads TGTGCCAGCAGCTTATCCCCGCAGGGGGCCCTCGAGCAGTACTTC. This gives the protein CASSLSPQGALEQYF.

The rearrangement links TRBV19 to TRBJ1-5; TRBD1 matches 8 bases. This CDR3 spans 15 amino acids. CDR1 is LNHDA and CDR2 is SQIVND in the germline V gene (reference sequence). J gave up 6 bases and V 6 bases, and 10 bases lay outside the gene matches. The CDR3: CASSPRAGGPQPQHF. CDR3 coding DNA: TGTGCCAGTAGCCCCAGAGCAGGGGGCCCTCAGCCCCAGCATTTT.

The chain is built from TRBV7-2 and TRBJ2-5; 10 bases are shared with TRBD2. The germline V gene has CDR1 SGHTA and CDR2 FQGNSA. The CDR3 has 16 residues. With 2 bases clipped from V and 5 bases from J, the junction kept 8 bases outside the gene matches. The CDR3 loop is CASSLRSGGASETQYF. DNA of the CDR3: TGTGCCAGCAGCTTAAGGAGCGGGGGGGCGTCGGAGACCCAGTACTTC. Together with reference TRBV7-2 and TRBJ2-5, the CDR3 gives the full variable domain: GAGVSQSPSNKVTEKGKDVELRCDPISGHTALYWYRQSLGQGLEFLIYFQGNSAPDKSGLPSDRFSAERTGGSVSTLTIQRTQQEDSAVYLCASSLRSGGASETQYFGPGTRLLVL.

The sample holds a few counts of this clonotype. The rearrangement joins TRBV7-8 to TRBJ1-1; D unclear. The ends were cut back, 1 base at V and 5 bases at J, with 14 bases in the middle. CDR1 and CDR2 (germline): SGHVS, FQNEAQ. The CDR3 spans 15 residues. The CDR3 sequence: CASSLEASGGTEAFF. In DNA, the CDR3 is TGTGCCAGCAGCTTAGAGGCTTCAGGCGGTACTGAAGCTTTCTTT. The variable domain in full, with the rest retrieved from reference TRBV7-8 and TRBJ1-1, is GAGVSQSPRYKVAKRGQDVALRCDPISGHVSLFWYQQALGQGPEFLTYFQNEAQLDKSGLPSDRFFAERPEGSVSTLKIQRTQQEDSAVYLCASSLEASGGTEAFFGQGTRLTVV.

The rearrangement uses TRBV5-1 and TRBJ2-3; a possible D gene is TRBD1 (6 bases). The CDR3 extends over 19 amino acids. V lost 2 bases and J 5 bases, leaving 27 bases between the germline ends. The germline gives CDR1 SGHRS, CDR2 YFSETQ. Here the CDR3 reads CASSLQTVPDRRQRDTQYF. CDR3 DNA sequence: TGCGCCAGCAGCTTACAAACCGTACCCGACAGGCGCCAGCGAGATACGCAGTATTTT. The variable domain in full, completed from reference TRBV5-1 and TRBJ2-3, reads KAGVTQTPRYLIKTRGQQVTLSCSPISGHRSVSWYQQTPGQGLQFLFEYFSETQRNKGNFPGRFSGRQFSNSRSEMNVSTLELGDSALYLCASSLQTVPDRRQRDTQYFGPGTRLTVL.

This chain uses TRBV13 with TRBJ1-6; D possibly corresponds to TRBD1 (6 bases). The V end lost 7 bases, the J end lost 1 base, and 11 bases lay between the germline ends. There are 15 residues in the CDR3. The germline V gene encodes CDR1 PRHDT and CDR2 FYEKMQ (reference sequence). The CDR3, as DNA: TGTGCCAGCAATACAGGGCGGTCCTATAATTCACCCCTCCACTTT. Its protein product is CASNTGRSYNSPLHF.

The chain uses TRBV28 and TRBJ1-2; TRBD1 matches 7 bases. The J segment lost 2 bases and the V segment lost 3 bases, leaving 6 bases of the junction unmatched. The CDR3 totals 15 residues. CDR1 and CDR2 (germline): MDHEN, SYDVKM. The CDR3 region has the DNA TGTGCCAGCAGTTTCGCTCAACAGGGGAACTATGGCTACACCTTC. This gives the protein CASSFAQQGNYGYTF.

This clonotype appeared a few times. The rearrangement joins TRBV7-8 to TRBJ2-6, with D unclear. Per germline, CDR1 SGHVS and CDR2 FQNEAQ. The V and J ends lost 4 bases and 0 bases respectively, with 4 bases between them. The CDR3 contains 14 residues. The CDR3 DNA reads TGTGCCAGCAGCTCCGACTCTGGGGCCAACGTCCTGACTTTC. Translated: CASSSDSGANVLTF.

The chain carries TRBV28 and TRBJ2-7; 9 bases map to TRBD1. V lost 1 base to trimming and J lost 4 bases; unmatched junction nucleotides: 8. Germline-derived CDR1 and CDR2 are MDHEN and SYDVKM. The CDR3 is 16 amino acids. The CDR3 DNA reads as TGTGCCAGCAGTTTATTGACAGGGGGTTTTGTTTACGAGCAGTACTTC. Translation gives CASSLLTGGFVYEQYF.